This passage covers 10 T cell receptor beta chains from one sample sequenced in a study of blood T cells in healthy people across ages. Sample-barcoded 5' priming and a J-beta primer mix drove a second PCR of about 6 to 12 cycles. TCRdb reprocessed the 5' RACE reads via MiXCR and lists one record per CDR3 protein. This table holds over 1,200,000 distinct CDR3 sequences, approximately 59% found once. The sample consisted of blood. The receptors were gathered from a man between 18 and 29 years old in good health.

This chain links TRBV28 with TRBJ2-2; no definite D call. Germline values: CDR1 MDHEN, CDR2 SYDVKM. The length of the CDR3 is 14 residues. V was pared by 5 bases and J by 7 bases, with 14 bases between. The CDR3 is CASSVRRVGGELFF. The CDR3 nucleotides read TGTGCCAGCAGTGTGAGACGGGTTGGCGGGGAGCTGTTTTTT. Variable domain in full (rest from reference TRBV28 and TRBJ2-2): DVKVTQSSRYLVKRTGEKVFLECVQDMDHENMFWYRQDPGLGLRLIYFSYDVKMKEKGDIPEGYSVSREKKERFSLILESASTNQTSMYLCASSVRRVGGELFFGEGSRLTVL.

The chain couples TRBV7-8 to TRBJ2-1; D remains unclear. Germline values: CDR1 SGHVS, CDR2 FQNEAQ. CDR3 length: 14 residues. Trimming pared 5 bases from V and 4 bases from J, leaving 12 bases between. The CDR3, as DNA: TGTGCCAGCAGCCCCCGAGCCCCTTACAATGAGCAGTTCTTC. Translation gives CASSPRAPYNEQFF.

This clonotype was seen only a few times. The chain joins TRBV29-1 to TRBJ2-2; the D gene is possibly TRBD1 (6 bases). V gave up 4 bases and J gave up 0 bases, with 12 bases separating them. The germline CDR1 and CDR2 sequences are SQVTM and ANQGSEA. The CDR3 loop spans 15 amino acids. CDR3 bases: TGCAGCGTTGCTCTAAGGACAGCGAACACCGGGGAGCTGTTTTTT. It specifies CSVALRTANTGELFF.

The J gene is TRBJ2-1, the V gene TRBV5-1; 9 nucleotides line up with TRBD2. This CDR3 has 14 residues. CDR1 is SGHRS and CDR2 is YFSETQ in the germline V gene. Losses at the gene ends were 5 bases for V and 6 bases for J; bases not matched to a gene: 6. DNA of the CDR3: TGCGCCAGCAGTGAGCGGGGGGTAGGCAATGAGCAGTTCTTC. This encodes CASSERGVGNEQFF.

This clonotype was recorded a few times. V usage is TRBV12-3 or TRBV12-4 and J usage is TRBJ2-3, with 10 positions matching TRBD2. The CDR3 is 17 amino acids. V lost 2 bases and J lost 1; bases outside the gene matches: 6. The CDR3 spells CASSLKSSGGGTDTQYF. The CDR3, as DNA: TGTGCCAGCAGTTTAAAGTCTAGCGGGGGAGGCACAGATACGCAGTATTTT.

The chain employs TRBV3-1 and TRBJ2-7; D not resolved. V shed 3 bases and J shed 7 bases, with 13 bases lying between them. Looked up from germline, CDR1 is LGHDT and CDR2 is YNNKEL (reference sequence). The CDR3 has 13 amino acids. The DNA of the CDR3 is TGTGCCAGCAGCCATACCGGGTACAATGAGCAGTACTTC. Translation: CASSHTGYNEQYF.

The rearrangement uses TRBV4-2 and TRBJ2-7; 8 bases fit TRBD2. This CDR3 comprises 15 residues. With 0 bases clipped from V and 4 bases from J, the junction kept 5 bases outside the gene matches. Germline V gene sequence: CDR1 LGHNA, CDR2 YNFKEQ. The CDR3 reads CASSQERTSRYEQYF. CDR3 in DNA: TGTGCCAGCAGCCAAGAGAGGACTAGCAGATACGAGCAGTACTTC.

CDR3 nucleotides: TGTGCCAGCAGTTTGTGGCAGGGTGCCACAGATACGCAGTATTTT. This gives the protein CASSLWQGATDTQYF. The chain couples TRBV12-3 or TRBV12-4 to TRBJ2-3, with D tentatively TRBD1 (5 bases). This CDR3 has 15 amino acids. Trimming cost V 3 bases and J 2 bases, with 12 bases left between them.

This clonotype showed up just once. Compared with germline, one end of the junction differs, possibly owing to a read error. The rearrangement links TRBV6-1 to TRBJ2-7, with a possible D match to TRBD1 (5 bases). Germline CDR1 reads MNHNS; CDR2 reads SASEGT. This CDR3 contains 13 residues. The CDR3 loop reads CASRVPDRSEQYF. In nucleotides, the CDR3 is TGCGCCAGCAGGGTCCCAGACCGCTCGGAGCAGTACTTC.

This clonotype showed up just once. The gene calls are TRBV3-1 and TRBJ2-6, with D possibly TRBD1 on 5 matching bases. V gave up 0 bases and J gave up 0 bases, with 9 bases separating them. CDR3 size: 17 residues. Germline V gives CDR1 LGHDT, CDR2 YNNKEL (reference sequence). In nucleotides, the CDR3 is TGTGCCAGCAGCCAAGAGTTAGGGGACTCTGGGGCCAACGTCCTGACTTTC. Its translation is CASSQELGDSGANVLTF.